These 31 T cell receptor beta chains came from one sample sequenced in a study of blood T cell repertoires in COVID-19. The table came from immunoSEQ multiplex PCR; TCRdb's copy has only in-frame clones and leaves some out. The sample records some 110,000 clones, about 74% being singletons. Sequenced material: peripheral blood. The receptor source for this set is a man older than 75 with COVID-19, enrolled during active disease.

The gene calls are TRBV18 and TRBJ2-2, with 7 bases lining up with TRBD2. Trimming at V came to 2 bases and at J to 5 bases, leaving 5 bases not matched to a gene. This CDR3 comprises 15 residues. Germline V gene sequence: CDR1 KGHSH, CDR2 LQKENI. CDR3 protein: CASSPDSGTTGELFF. The CDR3 bases are TGTGCCAGCTCACCAGACAGCGGGACGACCGGGGAGCTGTTTTTT.

Regarding this clone: The junction differs from germline at one of its ends, possibly a read error. This sequence joins TRBV7-2 and TRBJ1-2, with TRBD1 as a possible D gene (6 bases). The CDR3 loop spans 14 amino acids. Germline loops: CDR1 SGHTA, CDR2 FQGNSA. The CDR3 here is CASSFDRQDRLRGF. The CDR3 bases are TGTGCCAGCAGCTTCGACCGCCAAGACAGGCTAAGGGGTTTC.

The DNA for the CDR3 is TGTGCCAGCACTCGGTCGGACTTACGGGCTAGCGGATACAATGAGCAGTTCTTC. Translation: CASTRSDLRASGYNEQFF. The V gene is TRBV9, the J gene TRBJ2-1, with 7 bases identical to TRBD2. Germline lookup yields CDR1 SGDLS and CDR2 YYNGEE. Trimming cost V 6 bases and J 4 bases; bases outside gene matches: 19. The CDR3 is 18 amino acids.

The chain combines TRBV9 with TRBJ1-6; 7 nucleotides agree with TRBD1. J gave up 6 bases and V 0 bases, and 3 bases lay outside the gene matches. Germline CDR1 and CDR2: SGDLS and YYNGEE. CDR3 length: 15 amino acids. The CDR3 reads CASSVDGTANSPLHF. The CDR3 coding sequence is TGTGCCAGCAGCGTAGACGGGACAGCTAATTCACCCCTCCACTTT.

The rearrangement uses TRBV5-1 and TRBJ2-3, with a possible D match to TRBD2 (6 bases). The V end was cut by 2 bases, the J end by 3 bases, with 13 bases between. Germline V gene sequence: CDR1 SGHRS, CDR2 YFSETQ. The CDR3 is 15 amino acids. The CDR3 region is CASSFVGAGTDTQYF. The CDR3 DNA reads TGCGCCAGCAGCTTCGTCGGTGCGGGGACAGATACGCAGTATTTT.

The genes are TRBV5-1 and TRBJ1-1; 7 nucleotides match TRBD1. The ends lost 4 bases at V and 0 bases at J; junction bases unmatched: 6. The CDR3 is 15 residues long. The germline gives CDR1 SGHRS, CDR2 YFSETQ. As DNA, the CDR3 is TGCGCCAGCAGCGGGTTACAGGGGATGAACACTGAAGCTTTCTTT. Translation gives CASSGLQGMNTEAFF. Using reference TRBV5-1 and TRBJ1-1 for the parts outside the CDR3, the full variable domain is KAGVTQTPRYLIKTRGQQVTLSCSPISGHRSVSWYQQTPGQGLQFLFEYFSETQRNKGNFPGRFSGRQFSNSRSEMNVSTLELGDSALYLCASSGLQGMNTEAFFGQGTRLTVV.

The V call is TRBV5-1, the J call TRBJ2-5; a possible D gene is TRBD2 (5 bases). The CDR3 consists of 14 residues. Trimming removed 2 bases at V and 1 base at J, with 9 bases between. Germline CDR1 and CDR2: SGHRS and YFSETQ. The CDR3 sequence is CASSFGGAQETQYF. In DNA form, the CDR3 reads TGCGCCAGCAGCTTTGGAGGAGCCCAAGAGACCCAGTACTTC.

This clone was found a few times. This chain connects TRBV28 to TRBJ2-1; weak D call: TRBD2 (7 bases). Between the trimmed V and J ends, which lost 3 bases and 0 bases, there was a span of 15 bases. The CDR3 extends over 17 amino acids. The germline CDR1 and CDR2 sequences are MDHEN and SYDVKM. Written as DNA, the CDR3 is TGTGCCAGCAGTTTGACGGCGGGGGCGGGCTCCTACAATGAGCAGTTCTTC. Translated: CASSLTAGAGSYNEQFF.

The J gene is TRBJ1-4, the V gene TRBV7-8, with TRBD1 as a possible D gene (6 bases). V was pared by 5 bases and J by 4 bases, with 14 bases between. The CDR3 consists of 15 residues. Looked up from germline, CDR1 is SGHVS and CDR2 is FQNEAQ. The CDR3 protein is CASSLRRGGNEKLFF. As DNA, the CDR3 is TGTGCCAGCAGCCTAAGACGAGGGGGTAATGAAAAACTGTTTTTT.

The chain joins TRBV28 to TRBJ1-2, with 9 bases identical to TRBD1. From germline, CDR1 is MDHEN and CDR2 SYDVKM. CDR3 length: 14 residues. Trimming removed 5 bases from V and 6 bases from J; junction bases left unmatched: 7. The CDR3 loop reads CASSGPDRGDGYTF. CDR3 coding DNA: TGTGCCAGCAGTGGCCCCGACAGGGGGGATGGCTACACCTTC.

The chain joins TRBV3-1 (or the pseudogene TRBV3-2) to TRBJ2-4; the D is unclear. V was clipped by 2 bases and J by 0 bases, with 8 bases between them. Germline CDR1 is LGHDT and CDR2 is YNNKEL (reference sequence). This CDR3 spans 15 amino acids. CDR3: CASSQPGSAKNIQYF. The DNA of the CDR3 is TGTGCCAGCAGCCAACCGGGTTCAGCCAAAAACATTCAGTACTTC.

This sequence joins TRBV6-5 and TRBJ2-5; 8 bases are shared with TRBD1. Germline V gene sequence: CDR1 MNHEY, CDR2 SVGAGI. There are 15 residues in the CDR3. V was pared by 6 bases and J by 4 bases, with 10 bases of the junction left unmatched. In DNA form, the CDR3 reads TGTGCCAGCAGAGCTTTCGGGACAGGTAGAGAGACCCAGTACTTC. It translates to CASRAFGTGRETQYF.

This clone has just a few counts. V usage is TRBV15 and J usage is TRBJ1-3; no firm D call. The germline V gene encodes CDR1 LNHNV and CDR2 YYDKDF (reference sequence). The V end was cut by 0 bases, the J end by 2 bases, with 8 bases between. The CDR3 contains 15 residues. CDR3 nucleotide sequence: TGTGCCACCAGCAGAGATAGAACGGCTGGAAACACCATATATTTT. It yields the protein CATSRDRTAGNTIYF.

The rearrangement links TRBV7-3 to TRBJ2-7; maybe TRBD2 (6 bases). Deletions cut 5 bases from V and 2 bases from J, with 13 bases between. Germline CDR1 is SGHTA and CDR2 is FQGTGA. CDR3 length: 14 amino acids. CDR3 bases: TGTGCCAGCAGCCCGCGGGGAGGCACCTACGAGCAGTACTTC. Translation gives CASSPRGGTYEQYF.

In nucleotides, the CDR3 is TGCAGTGCTAGTGGGGACTCCCCAGAGTGGGCCAACGTCCTGACTTTC. Protein sequence: CSASGDSPEWANVLTF. The rearrangement links TRBV20-1 to TRBJ2-6, with TRBD2 as a possible D gene (6 bases). Trimming shortened V by 3 bases and J by 5 bases, and 17 bases separated the two germline ends. The CDR3 covers 16 residues. Germline V lookup: CDR1 DFQATT, CDR2 SNEGSKA (reference sequence).

The chain joins TRBV6-5 to TRBJ2-7; 7 positions match TRBD1. Germline CDR1 reads MNHEY; CDR2 reads SVGAGI. V was pared by 6 bases and J by 4 bases, with 12 bases of the junction left unmatched. The CDR3 length is 15 residues. In DNA form, the CDR3 reads TGTGCCAGCAGGAACTTGAGGGGGCTGCGGTACGAGCAGTACTTC. It specifies CASRNLRGLRYEQYF.

The chain joins TRBV18 to TRBJ1-5, with TRBD1 as a possible D gene (6 bases). This CDR3 is 15 amino acids long. CDR1 is KGHSH and CDR2 is LQKENI in the germline V gene. V gave up 3 bases and J gave up 1 base, with 10 bases separating them. CDR3 sequence: CASSPRTVSNQPQHF. In nucleotides, the CDR3 is TGTGCCAGCTCACCCCGGACAGTCAGCAATCAGCCCCAGCATTTT. Together with reference TRBV18 and TRBJ1-5, the CDR3 gives the full variable domain: NAGVMQNPRHLVRRRGQEARLRCSPMKGHSHVYWYRQLPEEGLKFMVYLQKENIIDESGMPKERFSAEFPKEGPSILRIQQVVRGDSAAYFCASSPRTVSNQPQHFGDGTRLSIL.

This clone appeared a single time. The chain combines TRBV19 with TRBJ2-3, with D possibly being TRBD1 (6 bases). Germline assignment: CDR1 LNHDA and CDR2 SQIVND (reference sequence). Trimming cost V 3 bases and J 0 bases, with 22 bases left between them. The CDR3 runs 19 residues. CDR3 sequence (DNA): TGTGCCAGTAGTATGTGGGGGCCCGTTCTCATTACTAGCACAGATACGCAGTATTTT. It translates to CASSMWGPVLITSTDTQYF.

The gene calls are TRBV5-1 and TRBJ2-7; 10 bases are a match to TRBD1. V lost 0 bases to trimming and J lost 4 bases; unmatched junction nucleotides: 1. The CDR3 is made up of 14 amino acids. Germline values: CDR1 SGHRS, CDR2 YFSETQ. The CDR3 spells CASSLAGQGYEQYF. CDR3 nucleotide sequence: TGCGCCAGCAGCTTGGCGGGACAGGGGTACGAGCAGTACTTC. Using reference TRBV5-1 and TRBJ2-7 for the parts outside the CDR3, the full variable domain is KAGVTQTPRYLIKTRGQQVTLSCSPISGHRSVSWYQQTPGQGLQFLFEYFSETQRNKGNFPGRFSGRQFSNSRSEMNVSTLELGDSALYLCASSLAGQGYEQYFGPGTRLTVT.

V usage is TRBV19 and J usage is TRBJ2-5, with TRBD2 matching over 7 bases. The trim removed 6 bases at V and 5 bases at J, leaving 6 bases unmatched. This CDR3 region has 13 residues. Germline CDR1 LNHDA, CDR2 SQIVND (reference sequence). The CDR3 nucleotides read TGTGCCAGTAGCGAGCGGGAAAGGGAGACCCAGTACTTC. Its protein product is CASSERERETQYF.

The rearrangement joins TRBV5-8 to TRBJ1-3, with 7 bases fitting TRBD1. The CDR3 covers 13 residues. The germline gives CDR1 SGHTS, CDR2 YDEGEE. The junction had 4 bases not matched to a gene; V was cut back by 7 bases and J by 3 bases. Here the CDR3 DNA reads TGTGCCAGCGACAGGGATGTTGGAAACACCATATATTTT. Translating gives CASDRDVGNTIYF.

This chain uses TRBV28 with TRBJ2-1; 7 bases agree with TRBD1. The V segment lost 7 bases and the J segment 1 base; nucleotides outside the gene matches: 10. The CDR3 totals 16 residues. Germline V gene data show CDR1 as MDHEN and CDR2 as SYDVKM. CDR3 in amino acids: CASNGQQGSSYNEQFF. CDR3 bases: TGTGCCAGCAACGGTCAACAGGGGTCTTCCTACAATGAGCAGTTCTTC.

The J gene is TRBJ2-5, the V gene TRBV18; a weak D match, TRBD1 (5 bases). The germline V gene has CDR1 KGHSH and CDR2 LQKENI. The CDR3 totals 14 residues. With 3 bases removed from V and 0 bases from J, the gap between germline ends came to 8 bases. DNA for the CDR3: TGTGCCAGCTCACCCGACAGTGACCAAGAGACCCAGTACTTC. Translation: CASSPDSDQETQYF.

This chain connects TRBV6-2 or TRBV6-3 to TRBJ1-6; 8 nucleotides match TRBD1. The CDR3 extends over 15 amino acids. Germline V gene sequence: CDR1 MNHEY, CDR2 SVGEGT. J lost 5 bases, V lost 6 bases, and 6 bases had no gene match. Written as DNA, the CDR3 is TGTGCCAGCAGCCTCCGGACAGGGAATAATTCACCCCTCCACTTT. It encodes CASSLRTGNNSPLHF.

This clone was picked up a small number of times. V is TRBV25-1 and J is TRBJ1-5; 10 bases match TRBD1. Unmatched junction bases numbered 5, after V lost 4 bases and J lost 5 bases. Germline assignment: CDR1 MGHDK and CDR2 SYGVNS. The CDR3 is made up of 15 amino acids. The CDR3 region is CASSGTGGFHQPQHF. The CDR3 DNA is TGTGCCAGCAGTGGGACAGGGGGGTTTCATCAGCCCCAGCATTTT.

The chain carries TRBV7-3 and TRBJ2-3; D gene unclear. The CDR3 sequence is 13 residues long. V lost 1 base to trimming and J lost 5 bases, with 7 bases between them. The germline V gene has CDR1 SGHTA and CDR2 FQGTGA. CDR3 sequence: CASSLNSGDTQYF. CDR3 sequence (DNA): TGTGCCAGCAGCTTAAATTCAGGAGATACGCAGTATTTT. Variable domain in full (rest from reference TRBV7-3 and TRBJ2-3): GAGVSQTPSNKVTEKGKYVELRCDPISGHTALYWYRQSLGQGPEFLIYFQGTGAADDSGLPNDRFFAVRPEGSVSTLKIQRTERGDSAVYLCASSLNSGDTQYFGPGTRLTVL.

This clone was recorded only once. The chain recombines TRBV28 with TRBJ1-2, with D possibly TRBD1 on 6 matching bases. Germline CDR1 is MDHEN and CDR2 is SYDVKM. This CDR3 contains 15 residues. The germline V and J ends were trimmed by 1 base and 5 bases, with 14 bases remaining between them. The CDR3 region has the DNA TGTGCCAGCAGTTTATATGACAGGTTTGGATATGGCTACACCTTC. Residues: CASSLYDRFGYGYTF.

The rearrangement uses TRBV4-3 and TRBJ1-2, with D possibly TRBD1 on 6 matching bases. CDR3 size: 13 residues. Germline lookup yields CDR1 LGHNA and CDR2 YSLEER. V was cut by 2 bases and J by 5 bases, with 9 bases left in between. This CDR3 reads CASSQNGQYGYTF. The CDR3 DNA sequence: TGCGCCAGCAGCCAAAATGGACAGTATGGCTACACCTTC.

The chain couples TRBV18 to TRBJ2-2; D might be TRBD1 (5 bases). The CDR3 totals 15 residues. V lost 1 base, J lost 1 base, and 7 bases lay in between. In germline, CDR1 is KGHSH, CDR2 LQKENI. CDR3: CASSPRQQNTGELFF. CDR3 in DNA: TGTGCCAGCTCACCACGACAGCAGAACACCGGGGAGCTGTTTTTT.

The V and J genes are TRBV28 and TRBJ1-2; perhaps TRBD1 as D (6 bases). The CDR3 has 12 amino acids. From germline, CDR1 is MDHEN and CDR2 SYDVKM. The V end was cut by 6 bases, the J end by 5 bases, with 10 bases between. The CDR3 sequence: CASRDRNYGYTF. CDR3 sequence (DNA): TGTGCCAGCAGGGACAGAAATTATGGCTACACCTTC.

This chain joins TRBV20-1 and TRBJ2-4; D call uncertain. CDR3 length: 10 amino acids. Germline values: CDR1 DFQATT, CDR2 SNEGSKA (reference sequence). The ends were cut back, 8 bases at V and 9 bases at J, with 11 bases in the middle. The CDR3 DNA sequence: TGCAGTCCCGAGGAGAGCATTCAGTACTTC. Protein product: CSPEESIQYF.